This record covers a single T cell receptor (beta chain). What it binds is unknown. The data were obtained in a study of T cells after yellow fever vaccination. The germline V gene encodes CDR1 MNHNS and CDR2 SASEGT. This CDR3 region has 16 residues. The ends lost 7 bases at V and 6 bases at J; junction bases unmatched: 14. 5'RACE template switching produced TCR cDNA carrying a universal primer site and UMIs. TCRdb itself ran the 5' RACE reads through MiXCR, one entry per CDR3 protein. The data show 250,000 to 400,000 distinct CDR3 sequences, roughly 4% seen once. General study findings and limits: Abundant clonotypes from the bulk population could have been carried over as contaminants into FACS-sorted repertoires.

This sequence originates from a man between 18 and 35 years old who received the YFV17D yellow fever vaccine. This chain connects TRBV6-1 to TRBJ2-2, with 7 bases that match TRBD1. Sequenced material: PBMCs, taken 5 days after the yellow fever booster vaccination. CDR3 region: CASTGRGSIISGELFF. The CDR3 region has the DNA TGTGCCAGCACCGGCAGGGGGTCCATCATTTCCGGGGAGCTGTTTTTT.